This TCR beta chain was obtained from a study of control samples from healthy donors and cancer patients. The CDR3 consists of 15 residues. The germline gives CDR1 MNHEY, CDR2 SVGEGT. V was clipped by 3 bases and J by 4 bases, with 13 bases between them. The repertoire was sequenced with immunoSEQ multiplex PCR; TCRdb's copy has only in-frame clones and lacks some. The table includes 150,000 to 160,000 clones, 93% detected once. Sequences were obtained from blood. The chain couples TRBV6-2 or TRBV6-3 to TRBJ2-4; D possibly uses TRBD1 or TRBD2 (5 bases each). This clonotype originated in a man in his fifties or sixties in good health. This CDR3 is CASSYSGTDKNIQYF. CDR3 in DNA: TGTGCCAGCAGTTATTCCGGGACGGATAAAAACATTCAGTACTTC.